This TCR beta chain was sequenced during a study of OX40 agonist ivuxolimab in advanced cancers. Study background: Patients received the agonistic anti-OX40 (CD134) antibody ivuxolimab. Study-wide results and caveats: Still undetermined is the antigen specificity of the expanded peripheral T cells. CD8+ T cells showed, on average, more clonal expansion than CD4+ cells. Low clonal expansion, among the lowest seen, marked partial responders at 0.1-3.0 mg/kg.

The CDR3 has 14 residues. Trimming took 2 bases from V and 4 from J; bases not matched to a gene: 4. Looked up from germline, CDR1 is MNHEY and CDR2 is SMNVEV (reference sequence). Profiling relied on immunoSEQ multiplex PCR, and the TCRdb table lists in-frame clones only, not all of them. The sample holds about 45,000 clones; under 95% are singletons and the top ten take approximately 16%. Turning to this clone: Its antigen is undetermined.

The chain employs TRBV27 and TRBJ2-5; 7 nucleotides match TRBD2. This material consisted of CD4+ or CD8+ T cells sorted from blood, taken in a trial of the OX40 agonist ivuxolimab. This TCR came from an adult with an advanced solid tumor such as melanoma, head and neck, liver or kidney cancer. The CDR3, as DNA: TGTGCCAGCAGTTTAGGACTAGGAGGAGAGACCCAGTACTTC. Encoded protein: CASSLGLGGETQYF.